This T cell receptor beta chain was obtained from a study of siplizumab effects on memory and regulatory T cells. CDR3 size: 12 residues. V dropped 0 bases and J dropped 7 bases, with 7 bases sitting between them. Per the germline V gene, CDR1 is SGHDT and CDR2 is YYEEEE. Per-sample assaying covered 80,000 to 100,000 TCR templates. Repertoires were generated with immunoSEQ multiplex PCR, while TCRdb's copy carries only in-frame clones and drops some. The data show approximately 100,000 clones, 85% to 95% seen once. The TCR sequence derives from a human donor in good health. The sequenced sample consisted of Tregs sorted from blood. This chain connects TRBV5-6 to TRBJ1-2; D uncertain. As DNA, the CDR3 is TGTGCCAGCAGCTTGGATCCAGGTGGCTACACCTTC. This translates into CASSLDPGGYTF. Full variable domain (rest looked up from reference TRBV5-6 and TRBJ1-2): DAGVTQSPTHLIKTRGQQVTLRCSPKSGHDTVSWYQQALGQGPQFIFQYYEEEERQRGNFPDRFSGHQFPNYSSELNVNALLLGDSALYLCASSLDPGGYTFGSGTRLTVV.